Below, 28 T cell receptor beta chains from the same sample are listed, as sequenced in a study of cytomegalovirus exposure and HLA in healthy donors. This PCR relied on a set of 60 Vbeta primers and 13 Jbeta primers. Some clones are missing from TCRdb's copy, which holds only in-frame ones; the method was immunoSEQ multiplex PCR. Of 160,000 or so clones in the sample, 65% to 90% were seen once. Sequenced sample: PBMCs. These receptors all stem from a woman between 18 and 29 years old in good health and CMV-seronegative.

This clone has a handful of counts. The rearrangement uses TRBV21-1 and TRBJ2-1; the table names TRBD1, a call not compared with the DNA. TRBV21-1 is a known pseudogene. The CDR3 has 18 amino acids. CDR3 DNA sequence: TGTGCCAGCAGCAAACCGGACAGGGGGCGCGAGGAGCCCAATGAGCAGTTCTTC. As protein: CASSKPDRGREEPNEQFF.

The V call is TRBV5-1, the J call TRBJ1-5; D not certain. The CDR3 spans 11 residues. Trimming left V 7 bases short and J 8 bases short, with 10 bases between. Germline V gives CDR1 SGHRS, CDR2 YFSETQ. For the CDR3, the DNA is TGCGCCAGCCGGCGGTTTGAGCCCCAGCATTTT. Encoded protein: CASRRFEPQHF.

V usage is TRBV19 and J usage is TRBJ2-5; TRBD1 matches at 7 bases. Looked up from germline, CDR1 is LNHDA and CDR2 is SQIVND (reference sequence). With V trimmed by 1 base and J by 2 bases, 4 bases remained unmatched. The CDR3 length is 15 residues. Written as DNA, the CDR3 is TGTGCCAGTAGTATAGGACAGGGTGTACAAGAGACCCAGTACTTC. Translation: CASSIGQGVQETQYF.

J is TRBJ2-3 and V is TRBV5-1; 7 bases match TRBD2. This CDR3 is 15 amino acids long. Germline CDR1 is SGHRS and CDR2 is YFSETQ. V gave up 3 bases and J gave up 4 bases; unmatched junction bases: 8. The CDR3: CASSSPREGSDTQYF. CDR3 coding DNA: TGCGCCAGCAGCTCCCCCAGGGAGGGGTCAGATACGCAGTATTTT.

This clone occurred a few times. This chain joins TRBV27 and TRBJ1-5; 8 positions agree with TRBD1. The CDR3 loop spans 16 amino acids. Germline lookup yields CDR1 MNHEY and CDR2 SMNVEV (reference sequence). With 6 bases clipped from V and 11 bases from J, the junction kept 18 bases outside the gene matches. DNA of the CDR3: TGTGCCAGCAGAGCAAAAGACAGGGGACCCCTTGGAACCCAGCATTTT. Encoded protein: CASRAKDRGPLGTQHF.

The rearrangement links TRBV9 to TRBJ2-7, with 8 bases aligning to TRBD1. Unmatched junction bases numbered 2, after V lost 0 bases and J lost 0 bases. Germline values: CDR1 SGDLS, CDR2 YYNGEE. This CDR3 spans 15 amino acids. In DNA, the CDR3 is TGTGCCAGCAGCGTAGGGACAGGGAGCTCCTACGAGCAGTACTTC. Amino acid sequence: CASSVGTGSSYEQYF.

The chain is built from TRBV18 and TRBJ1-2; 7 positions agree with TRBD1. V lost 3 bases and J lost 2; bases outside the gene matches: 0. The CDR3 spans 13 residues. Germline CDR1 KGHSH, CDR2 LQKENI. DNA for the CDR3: TGTGCCAGCTCACCGACAGGGAACTATGGCTACACCTTC. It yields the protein CASSPTGNYGYTF.

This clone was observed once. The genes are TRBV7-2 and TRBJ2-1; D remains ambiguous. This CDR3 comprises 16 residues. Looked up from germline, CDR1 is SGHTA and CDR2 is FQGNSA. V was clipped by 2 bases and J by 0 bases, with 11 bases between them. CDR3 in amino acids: CASSLSPTSSYNEQFF. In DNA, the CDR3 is TGTGCCAGCAGCTTAAGTCCCACGAGCTCCTACAATGAGCAGTTCTTC. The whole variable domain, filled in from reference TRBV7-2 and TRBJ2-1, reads GAGVSQSPSNKVTEKGKDVELRCDPISGHTALYWYRQSLGQGLEFLIYFQGNSAPDKSGLPSDRFSAERTGGSVSTLTIQRTQQEDSAVYLCASSLSPTSSYNEQFFGPGTRLTVL.

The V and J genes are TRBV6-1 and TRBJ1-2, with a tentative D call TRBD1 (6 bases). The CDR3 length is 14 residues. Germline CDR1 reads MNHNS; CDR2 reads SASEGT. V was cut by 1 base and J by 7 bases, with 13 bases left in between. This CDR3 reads CASSEDAGERGYTF. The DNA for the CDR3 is TGTGCCAGCAGTGAAGACGCAGGGGAACGTGGCTACACCTTC.

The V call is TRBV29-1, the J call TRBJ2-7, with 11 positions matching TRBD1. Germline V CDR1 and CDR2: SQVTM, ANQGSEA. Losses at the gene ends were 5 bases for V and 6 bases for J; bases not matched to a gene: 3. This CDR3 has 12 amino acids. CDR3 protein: CSVRTGGGEQYF. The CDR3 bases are TGCAGCGTTAGGACAGGGGGCGGCGAGCAGTACTTC.

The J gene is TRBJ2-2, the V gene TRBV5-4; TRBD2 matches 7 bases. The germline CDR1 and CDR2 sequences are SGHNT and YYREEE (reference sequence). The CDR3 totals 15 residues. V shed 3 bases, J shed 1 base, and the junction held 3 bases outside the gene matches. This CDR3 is CASSSGGMNTGELFF. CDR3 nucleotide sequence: TGTGCCAGCAGCTCGGGGGGAATGAACACCGGGGAGCTGTTTTTT.

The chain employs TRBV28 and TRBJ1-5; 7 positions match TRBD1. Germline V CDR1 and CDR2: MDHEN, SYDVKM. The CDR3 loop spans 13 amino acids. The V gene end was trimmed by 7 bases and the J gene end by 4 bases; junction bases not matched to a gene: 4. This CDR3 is CASIQGPNQPQHF. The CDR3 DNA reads TGTGCCAGCATACAGGGGCCGAATCAGCCCCAGCATTTT.

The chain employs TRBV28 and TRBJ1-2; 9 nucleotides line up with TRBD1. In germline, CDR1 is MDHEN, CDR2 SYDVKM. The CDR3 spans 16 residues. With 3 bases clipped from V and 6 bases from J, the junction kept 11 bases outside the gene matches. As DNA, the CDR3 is TGTGCCAGCAGTTTCTCGACGGACAGGGGATTGAATGGCTACACCTTC. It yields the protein CASSFSTDRGLNGYTF.

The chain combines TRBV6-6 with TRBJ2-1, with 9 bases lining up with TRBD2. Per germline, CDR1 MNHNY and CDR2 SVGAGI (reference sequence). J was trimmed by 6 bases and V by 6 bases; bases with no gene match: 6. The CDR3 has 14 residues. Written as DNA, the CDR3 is TGTGCCAGCAGGGGGACTAGCAGGAGCAATGAGCAGTTCTTC. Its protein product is CASRGTSRSNEQFF.

In DNA form, the CDR3 reads TGTGCCAGCAGCCCCCGGGTGGGGGGTCCTGAAGCTTTCTTT. It codes for CASSPRVGGPEAFF. This sequence joins TRBV21-1 and TRBJ1-1. TRBV21-1 is tagged as a pseudogene. This CDR3 is 14 amino acids long.

CDR3 nucleotides: TGTGCCAGCAGCCGAACAGGGGCCGCCGAGCAGTACTTC. Its protein is CASSRTGAAEQYF. The V gene is TRBV7-9, the J gene TRBJ2-7; 7 bases are a match to TRBD1. Germline V gives CDR1 SEHNR, CDR2 FQNEAQ (reference sequence). J lost 6 bases, V lost 5 bases, and 7 bases had no gene match. The CDR3 sequence is 13 residues long.

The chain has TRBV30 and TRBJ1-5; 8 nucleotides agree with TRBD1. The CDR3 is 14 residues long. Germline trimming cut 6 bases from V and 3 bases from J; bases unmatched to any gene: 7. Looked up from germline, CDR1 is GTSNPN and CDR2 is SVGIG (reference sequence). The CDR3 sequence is CACSGGLSNQPQHF. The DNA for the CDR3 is TGTGCCTGTTCAGGGGGCCTTTCCAATCAGCCCCAGCATTTT.

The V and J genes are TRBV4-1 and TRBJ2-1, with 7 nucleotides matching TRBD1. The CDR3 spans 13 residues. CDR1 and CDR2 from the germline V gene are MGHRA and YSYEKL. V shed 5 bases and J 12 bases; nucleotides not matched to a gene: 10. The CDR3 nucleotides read TGCGCCAGCAGCACCCGGGACAGAGGGTCGCAGTTCTTC. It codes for CASSTRDRGSQFF.

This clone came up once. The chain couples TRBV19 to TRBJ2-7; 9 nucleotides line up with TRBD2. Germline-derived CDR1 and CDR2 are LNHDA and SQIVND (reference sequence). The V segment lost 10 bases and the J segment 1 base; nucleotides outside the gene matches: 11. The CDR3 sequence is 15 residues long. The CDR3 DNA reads TGTGCCACGGCGGCCACTAGCGGGTATTCCTACGAGCAGTACTTC. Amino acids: CATAATSGYSYEQYF.

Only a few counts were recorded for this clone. In DNA, the CDR3 is TGTGCCAGCAGTTTGAGACGGGTTCCGATCTCTGGAAACACCATATATTTT. Protein sequence: CASSLRRVPISGNTIYF. The J gene is TRBJ1-3, the V gene TRBV28; no clear D. This CDR3 has 17 residues. Looked up from germline, CDR1 is MDHEN and CDR2 is SYDVKM. Trimming shortened V by 3 bases and J by 0 bases, and 15 bases separated the two germline ends.

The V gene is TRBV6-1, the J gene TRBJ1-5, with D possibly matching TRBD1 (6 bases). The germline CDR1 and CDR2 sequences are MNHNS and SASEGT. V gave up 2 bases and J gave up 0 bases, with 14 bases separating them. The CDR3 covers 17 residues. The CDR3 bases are TGTGCCAGCAGTGAACTATCGGGACAAATTAGCAATCAGCCCCAGCATTTT. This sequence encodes CASSELSGQISNQPQHF.

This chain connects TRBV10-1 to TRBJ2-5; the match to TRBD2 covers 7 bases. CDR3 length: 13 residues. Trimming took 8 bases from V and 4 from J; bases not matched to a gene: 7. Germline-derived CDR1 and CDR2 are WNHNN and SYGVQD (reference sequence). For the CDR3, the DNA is TGCGCCAGCCATCGCGGGAGATCAGAGACCCAGTACTTC. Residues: CASHRGRSETQYF.

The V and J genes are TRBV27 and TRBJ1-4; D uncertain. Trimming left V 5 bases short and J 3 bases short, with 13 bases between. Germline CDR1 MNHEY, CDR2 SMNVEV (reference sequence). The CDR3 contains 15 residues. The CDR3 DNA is TGTGCCAGCAGTCCCTCCGGGAGGCCTAATGAAAAACTGTTTTTT. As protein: CASSPSGRPNEKLFF. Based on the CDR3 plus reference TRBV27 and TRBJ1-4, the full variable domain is EAQVTQNPRYLITVTGKKLTVTCSQNMNHEYMSWYRQDPGLGLRQIYYSMNVEVTDKGDVPEGYKVSRKEKRNFPLILESPSPNQTSLYFCASSPSGRPNEKLFFGSGTQLSVL.

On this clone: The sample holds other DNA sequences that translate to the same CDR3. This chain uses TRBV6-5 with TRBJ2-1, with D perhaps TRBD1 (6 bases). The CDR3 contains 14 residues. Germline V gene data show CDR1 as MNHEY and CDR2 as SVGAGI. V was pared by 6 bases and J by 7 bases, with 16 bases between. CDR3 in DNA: TGTGCCAGCAGGCCGGGACACTCACGTAATGAGCAGTTCTTC. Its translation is CASRPGHSRNEQFF.

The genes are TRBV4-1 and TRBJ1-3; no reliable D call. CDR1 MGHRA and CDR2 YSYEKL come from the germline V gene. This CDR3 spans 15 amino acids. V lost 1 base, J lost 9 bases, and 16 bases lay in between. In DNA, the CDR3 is TGCGCCAGCAGCCAAGGTCGGGAGGCCGGAGGCACCATATATTTT. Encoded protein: CASSQGREAGGTIYF.

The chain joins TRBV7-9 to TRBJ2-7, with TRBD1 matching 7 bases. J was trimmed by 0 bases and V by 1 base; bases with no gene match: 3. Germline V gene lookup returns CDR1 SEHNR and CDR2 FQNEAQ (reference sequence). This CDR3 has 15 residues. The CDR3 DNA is TGTGCCAGCAGCTTAGAGGGGACAGTCTCCTACGAGCAGTACTTC. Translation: CASSLEGTVSYEQYF.

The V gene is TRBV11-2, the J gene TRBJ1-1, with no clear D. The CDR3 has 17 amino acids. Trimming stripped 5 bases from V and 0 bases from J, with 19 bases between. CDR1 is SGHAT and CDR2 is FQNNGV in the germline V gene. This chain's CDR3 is CASSRYRARDLNTEAFF. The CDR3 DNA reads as TGTGCCAGCAGCCGTTACCGTGCGCGAGATCTGAACACTGAAGCTTTCTTT.

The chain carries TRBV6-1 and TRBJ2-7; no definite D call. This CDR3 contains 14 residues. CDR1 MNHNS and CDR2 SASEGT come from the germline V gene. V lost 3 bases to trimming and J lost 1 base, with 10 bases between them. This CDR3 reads CASSDPVRSYEQYF. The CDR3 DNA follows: TGTGCCAGCAGTGACCCAGTCAGGTCCTACGAGCAGTACTTC.